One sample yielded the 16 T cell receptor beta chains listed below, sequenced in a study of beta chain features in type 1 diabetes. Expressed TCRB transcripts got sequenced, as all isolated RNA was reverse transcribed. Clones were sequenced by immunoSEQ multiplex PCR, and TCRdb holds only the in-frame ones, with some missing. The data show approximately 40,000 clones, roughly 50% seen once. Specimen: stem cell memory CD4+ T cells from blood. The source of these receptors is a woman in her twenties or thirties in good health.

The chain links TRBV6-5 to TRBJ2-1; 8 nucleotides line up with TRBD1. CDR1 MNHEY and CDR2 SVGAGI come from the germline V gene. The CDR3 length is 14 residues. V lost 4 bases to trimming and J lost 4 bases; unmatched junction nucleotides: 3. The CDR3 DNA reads TGTGCCAGCAGTTCCCGGACAGGGTACAATGAGCAGTTCTTC. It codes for CASSSRTGYNEQFF.

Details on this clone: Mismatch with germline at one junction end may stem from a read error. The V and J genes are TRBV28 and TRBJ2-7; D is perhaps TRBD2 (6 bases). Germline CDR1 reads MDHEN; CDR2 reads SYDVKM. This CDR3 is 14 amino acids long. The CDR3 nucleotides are TGTGCCAGCAGCTTATCAGGAGGGTCCTACGAGCAGTACTTC. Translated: CASSLSGGSYEQYF.

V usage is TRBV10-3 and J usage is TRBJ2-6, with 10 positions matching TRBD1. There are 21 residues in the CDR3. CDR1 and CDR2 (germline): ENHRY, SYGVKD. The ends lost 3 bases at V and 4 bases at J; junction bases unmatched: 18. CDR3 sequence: CAISDRRTGGRLETGANVLTF. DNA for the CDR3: TGTGCCATCAGTGACAGGCGGACAGGGGGACGGCTCGAAACCGGGGCCAACGTCCTGACTTTC.

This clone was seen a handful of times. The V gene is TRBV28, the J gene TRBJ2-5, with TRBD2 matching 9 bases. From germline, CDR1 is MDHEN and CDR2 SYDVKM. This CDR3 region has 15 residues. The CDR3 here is CVSKGAGGPRETQYF. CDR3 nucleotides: TGTGTTTCCAAAGGGGCGGGAGGGCCTCGGGAGACCCAGTACTTC.

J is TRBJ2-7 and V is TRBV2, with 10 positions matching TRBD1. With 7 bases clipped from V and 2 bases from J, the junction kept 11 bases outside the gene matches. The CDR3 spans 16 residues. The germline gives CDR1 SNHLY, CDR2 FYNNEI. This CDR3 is CASTPRVGTGAYEQYF. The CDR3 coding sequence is TGTGCCAGCACCCCTCGAGTGGGGACAGGGGCCTACGAGCAGTACTTC.

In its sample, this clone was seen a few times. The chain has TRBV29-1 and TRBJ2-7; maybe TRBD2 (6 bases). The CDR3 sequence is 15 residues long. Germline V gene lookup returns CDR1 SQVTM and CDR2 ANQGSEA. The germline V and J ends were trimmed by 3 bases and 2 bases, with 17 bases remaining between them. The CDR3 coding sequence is TGCAGCGTTGAGGGGACGGGGGAAAGGACCTACGAGCAGTACTTC. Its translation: CSVEGTGERTYEQYF.

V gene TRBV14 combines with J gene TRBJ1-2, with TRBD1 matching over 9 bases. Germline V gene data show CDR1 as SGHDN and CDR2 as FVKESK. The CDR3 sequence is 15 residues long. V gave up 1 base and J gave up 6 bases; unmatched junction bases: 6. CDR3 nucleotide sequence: TGTGCCAGCAGCCAAGTGACAGGGGGGAACAATGGCTACACCTTC. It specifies CASSQVTGGNNGYTF.

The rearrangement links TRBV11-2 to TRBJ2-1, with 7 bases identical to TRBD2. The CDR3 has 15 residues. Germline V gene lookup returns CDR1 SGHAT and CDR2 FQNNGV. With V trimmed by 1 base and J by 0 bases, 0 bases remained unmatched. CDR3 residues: CASSLGGSSYNEQFF. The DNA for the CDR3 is TGTGCCAGCAGCTTAGGCGGGAGCTCCTACAATGAGCAGTTCTTC.

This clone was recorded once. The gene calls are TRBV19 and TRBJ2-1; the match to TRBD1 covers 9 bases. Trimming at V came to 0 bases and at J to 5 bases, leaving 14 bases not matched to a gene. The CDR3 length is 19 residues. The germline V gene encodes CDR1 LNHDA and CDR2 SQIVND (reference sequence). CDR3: CASSIEVRGGQGKNNEQFF. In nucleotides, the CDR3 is TGTGCCAGTAGTATAGAGGTTAGGGGCGGACAGGGGAAGAACAATGAGCAGTTCTTC.

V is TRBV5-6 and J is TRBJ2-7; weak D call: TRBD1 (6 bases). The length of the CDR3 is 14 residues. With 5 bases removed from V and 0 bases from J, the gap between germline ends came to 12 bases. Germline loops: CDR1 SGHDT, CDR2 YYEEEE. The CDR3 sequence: CASRSEGGSYEQYF. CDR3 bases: TGTGCCAGCAGATCAGAAGGGGGCTCCTACGAGCAGTACTTC.

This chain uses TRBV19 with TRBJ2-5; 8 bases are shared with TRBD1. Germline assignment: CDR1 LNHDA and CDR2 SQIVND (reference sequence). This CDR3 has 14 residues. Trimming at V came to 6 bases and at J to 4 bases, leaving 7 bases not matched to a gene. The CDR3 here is CASSPEQGVETQYF. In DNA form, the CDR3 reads TGTGCCAGTAGCCCGGAACAGGGGGTAGAGACCCAGTACTTC.

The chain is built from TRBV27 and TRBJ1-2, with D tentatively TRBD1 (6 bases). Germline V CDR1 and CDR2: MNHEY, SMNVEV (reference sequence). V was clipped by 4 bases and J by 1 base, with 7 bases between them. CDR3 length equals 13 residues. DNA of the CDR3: TGTGCCAGCAGTTCGGACAGTAACTATGGCTACACCTTC. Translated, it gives CASSSDSNYGYTF.

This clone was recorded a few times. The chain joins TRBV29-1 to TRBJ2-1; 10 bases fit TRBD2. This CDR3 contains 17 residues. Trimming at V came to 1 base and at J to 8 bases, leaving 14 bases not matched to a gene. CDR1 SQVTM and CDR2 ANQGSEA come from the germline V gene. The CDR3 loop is CSVEAGPAGGIRDEQFF. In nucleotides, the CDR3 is TGCAGCGTTGAAGCTGGTCCAGCGGGAGGGATTCGGGATGAGCAGTTCTTC.

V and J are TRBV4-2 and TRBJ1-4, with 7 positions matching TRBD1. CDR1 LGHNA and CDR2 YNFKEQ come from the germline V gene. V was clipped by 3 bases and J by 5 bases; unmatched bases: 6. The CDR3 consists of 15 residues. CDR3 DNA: TGTGCCAGCAGCCAGGGGGACAGCCAAAATGAAAAACTGTTTTTT. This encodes CASSQGDSQNEKLFF.

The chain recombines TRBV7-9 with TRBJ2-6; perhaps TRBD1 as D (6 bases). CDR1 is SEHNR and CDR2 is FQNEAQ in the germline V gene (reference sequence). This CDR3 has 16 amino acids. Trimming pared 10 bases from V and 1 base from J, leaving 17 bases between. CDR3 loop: CAKTGITLSGANVLTF. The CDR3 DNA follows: TGTGCCAAGACAGGAATTACGTTATCTGGGGCCAACGTCCTGACTTTC.

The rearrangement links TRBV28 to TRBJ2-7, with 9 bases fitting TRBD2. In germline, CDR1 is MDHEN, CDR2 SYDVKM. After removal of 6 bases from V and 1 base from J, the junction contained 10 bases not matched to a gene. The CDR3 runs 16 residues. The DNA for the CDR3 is TGTGCCAGCAGCCTCCCCGCTAGCGGGACTTCCTACGAGCAGTACTTC. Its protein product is CASSLPASGTSYEQYF.